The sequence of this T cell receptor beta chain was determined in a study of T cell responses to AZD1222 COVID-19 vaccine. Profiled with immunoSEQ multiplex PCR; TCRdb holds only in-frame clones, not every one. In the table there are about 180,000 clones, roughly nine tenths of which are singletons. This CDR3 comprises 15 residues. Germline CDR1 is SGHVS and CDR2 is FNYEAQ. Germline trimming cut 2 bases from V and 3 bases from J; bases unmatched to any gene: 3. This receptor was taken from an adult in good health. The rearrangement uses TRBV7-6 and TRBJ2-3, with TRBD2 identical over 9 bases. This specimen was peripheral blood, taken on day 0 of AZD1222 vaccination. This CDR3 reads CASSLSGLATDTQYF. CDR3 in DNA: TGTGCCAGCAGCTTATCCGGACTAGCGACAGATACGCAGTATTTT.